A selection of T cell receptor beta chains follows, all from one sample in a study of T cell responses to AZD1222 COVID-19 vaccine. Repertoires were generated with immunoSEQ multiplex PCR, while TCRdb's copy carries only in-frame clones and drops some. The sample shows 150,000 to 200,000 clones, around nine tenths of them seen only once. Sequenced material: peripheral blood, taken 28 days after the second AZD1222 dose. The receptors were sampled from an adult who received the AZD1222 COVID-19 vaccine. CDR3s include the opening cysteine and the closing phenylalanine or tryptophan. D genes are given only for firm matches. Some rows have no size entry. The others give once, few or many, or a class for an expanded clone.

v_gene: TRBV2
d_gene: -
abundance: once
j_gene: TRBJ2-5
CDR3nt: TGTGCCAGCAGGGACCCTTTGGGGGGCCAAGAGACCCAGTACTTC
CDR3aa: CASRDPLGGQETQYF

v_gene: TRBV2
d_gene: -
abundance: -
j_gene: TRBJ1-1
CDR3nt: TGTGCCAGCAGTGAAGCCCCTTCACACACTGAAGCTTTCTTT
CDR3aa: CASSEAPSHTEAFF

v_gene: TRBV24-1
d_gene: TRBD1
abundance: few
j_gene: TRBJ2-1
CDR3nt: TGTGCCACCAATACAGGGGGGTCCTACAATGAGCAGTTCTTC
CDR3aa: CATNTGGSYNEQFF

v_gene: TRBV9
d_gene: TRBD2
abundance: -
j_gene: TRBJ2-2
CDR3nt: TGTGCCAGCAGCGAAGGACTAGGAGGGACCGGGGAGCTGTTTTTT
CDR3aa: CASSEGLGGTGELFF

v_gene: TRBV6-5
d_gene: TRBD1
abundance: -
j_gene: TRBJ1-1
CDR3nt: TGTGCCAGCAGTTACTCACAGGGGGCCCTTGAAGCTTTCTTT
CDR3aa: CASSYSQGALEAFF

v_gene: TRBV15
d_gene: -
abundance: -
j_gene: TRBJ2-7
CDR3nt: TGTGCCACCCGAGCGGACACCTACGAGCAGTACTTC
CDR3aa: CATRADTYEQYF

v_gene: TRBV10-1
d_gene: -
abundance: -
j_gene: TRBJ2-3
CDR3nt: TGCGCCAGCAGTGAGAGGGGCCAAGATACGCAGTATTTT
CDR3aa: CASSERGQDTQYF

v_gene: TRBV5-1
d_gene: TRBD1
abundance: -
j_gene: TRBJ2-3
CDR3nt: TGCGCCAGCAGCTTGGTTTTACAGGGGTACGGGAAAGCAGATACGCAGTATTTT
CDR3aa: CASSLVLQGYGKADTQYF

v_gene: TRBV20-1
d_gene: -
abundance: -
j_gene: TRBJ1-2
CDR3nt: TGCAGTGCTAGTGGGCAGGGAGGGCATGGCTACACCTTC
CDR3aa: CSASGQGGHGYTF

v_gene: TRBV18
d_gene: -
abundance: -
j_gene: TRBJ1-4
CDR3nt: TGTGCCAGCTCACCGACACCTTCTAATGAAAAACTGTTTTTT
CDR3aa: CASSPTPSNEKLFF

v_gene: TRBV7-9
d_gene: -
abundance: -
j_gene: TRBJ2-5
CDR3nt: TGTGCCAGCAGCCCCGGGACATTAGAGACCCAGTACTTC
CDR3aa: CASSPGTLETQYF

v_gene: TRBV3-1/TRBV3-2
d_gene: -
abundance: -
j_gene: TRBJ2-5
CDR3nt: TGTGCCAGCAGCCACGAGGAGACCCAGTACTTC
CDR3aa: CASSHEETQYF